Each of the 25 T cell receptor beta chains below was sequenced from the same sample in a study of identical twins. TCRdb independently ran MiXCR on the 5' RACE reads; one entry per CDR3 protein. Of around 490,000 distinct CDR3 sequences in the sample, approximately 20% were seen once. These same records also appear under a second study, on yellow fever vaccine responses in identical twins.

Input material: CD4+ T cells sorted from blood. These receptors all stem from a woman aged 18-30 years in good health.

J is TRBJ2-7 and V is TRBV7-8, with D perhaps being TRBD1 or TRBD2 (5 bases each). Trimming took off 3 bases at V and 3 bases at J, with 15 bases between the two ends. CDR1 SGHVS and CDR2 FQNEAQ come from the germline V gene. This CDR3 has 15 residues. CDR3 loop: CASSLGTVLFYEQYF. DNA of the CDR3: TGTGCCAGCAGCTTGGGGACGGTTCTTTTCTACGAGCAGTACTTC. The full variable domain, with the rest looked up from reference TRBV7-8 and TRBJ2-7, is GAGVSQSPRYKVAKRGQDVALRCDPISGHVSLFWYQQALGQGPEFLTYFQNEAQLDKSGLPSDRFFAERPEGSVSTLKIQRTQQEDSAVYLCASSLGTVLFYEQYFGPGTRLTVT.

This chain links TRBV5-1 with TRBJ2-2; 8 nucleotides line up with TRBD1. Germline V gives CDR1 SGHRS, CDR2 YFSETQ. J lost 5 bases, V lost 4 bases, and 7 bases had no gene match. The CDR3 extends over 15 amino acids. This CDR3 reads CASSPAGGRTGELFF. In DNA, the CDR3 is TGCGCCAGCAGCCCCGCAGGGGGCCGGACCGGGGAGCTGTTTTTT.

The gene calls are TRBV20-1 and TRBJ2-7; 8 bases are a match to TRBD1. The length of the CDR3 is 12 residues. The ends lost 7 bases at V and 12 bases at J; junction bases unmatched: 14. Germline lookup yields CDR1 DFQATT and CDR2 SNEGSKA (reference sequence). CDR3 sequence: CSVRDETGDGYV. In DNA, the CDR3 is TGCAGTGTCCGCGACGAGACAGGGGATGGGTACGTC.

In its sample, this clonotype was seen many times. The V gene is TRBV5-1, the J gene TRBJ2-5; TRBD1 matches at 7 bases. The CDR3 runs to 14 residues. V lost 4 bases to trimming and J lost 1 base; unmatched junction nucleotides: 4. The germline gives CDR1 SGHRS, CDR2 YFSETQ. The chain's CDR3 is CASSQDRIQETQYF. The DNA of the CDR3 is TGCGCCAGCAGCCAGGACAGGATCCAAGAGACCCAGTACTTC. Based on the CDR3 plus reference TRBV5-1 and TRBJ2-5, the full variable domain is KAGVTQTPRYLIKTRGQQVTLSCSPISGHRSVSWYQQTPGQGLQFLFEYFSETQRNKGNFPGRFSGRQFSNSRSEMNVSTLELGDSALYLCASSQDRIQETQYFGPGTRLLVL.

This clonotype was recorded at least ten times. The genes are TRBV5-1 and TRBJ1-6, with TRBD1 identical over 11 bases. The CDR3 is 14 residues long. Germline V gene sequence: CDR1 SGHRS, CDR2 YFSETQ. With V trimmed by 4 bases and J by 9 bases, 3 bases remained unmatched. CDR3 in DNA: TGCGCCAGCAGCCTGGACAGGGGGCGTTCACCCCTCCACTTT. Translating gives CASSLDRGRSPLHF.

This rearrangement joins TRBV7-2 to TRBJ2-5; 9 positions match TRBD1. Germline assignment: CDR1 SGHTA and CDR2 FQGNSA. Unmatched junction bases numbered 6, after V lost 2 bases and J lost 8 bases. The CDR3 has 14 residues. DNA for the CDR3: TGTGCCAGCAGCTTATCGACAGGGGGGGGAACCCAGTACTTC. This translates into CASSLSTGGGTQYF.

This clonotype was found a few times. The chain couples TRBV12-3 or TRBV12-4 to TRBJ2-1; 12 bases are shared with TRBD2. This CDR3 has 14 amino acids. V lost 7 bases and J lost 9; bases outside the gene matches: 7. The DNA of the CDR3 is TGTGCCAGCACTGCTAGCGGGGGGGCCTTTGAGCAGTTCTTC. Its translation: CASTASGGAFEQFF.

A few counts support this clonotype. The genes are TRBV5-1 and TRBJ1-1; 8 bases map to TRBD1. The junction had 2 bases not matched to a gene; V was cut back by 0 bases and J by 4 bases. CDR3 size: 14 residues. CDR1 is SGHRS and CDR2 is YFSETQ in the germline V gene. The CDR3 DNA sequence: TGCGCCAGCAGCTTGGGACAGGGGACCACTGAAGCTTTCTTT. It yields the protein CASSLGQGTTEAFF. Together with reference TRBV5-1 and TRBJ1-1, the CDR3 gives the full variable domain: KAGVTQTPRYLIKTRGQQVTLSCSPISGHRSVSWYQQTPGQGLQFLFEYFSETQRNKGNFPGRFSGRQFSNSRSEMNVSTLELGDSALYLCASSLGQGTTEAFFGQGTRLTVV.

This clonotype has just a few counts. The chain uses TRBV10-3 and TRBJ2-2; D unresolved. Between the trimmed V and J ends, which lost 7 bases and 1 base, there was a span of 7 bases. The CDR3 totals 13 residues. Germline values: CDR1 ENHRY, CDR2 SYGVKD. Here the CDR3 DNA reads TGTGCCATCACTTGGGGGAACACCGGGGAGCTGTTTTTT. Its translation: CAITWGNTGELFF.

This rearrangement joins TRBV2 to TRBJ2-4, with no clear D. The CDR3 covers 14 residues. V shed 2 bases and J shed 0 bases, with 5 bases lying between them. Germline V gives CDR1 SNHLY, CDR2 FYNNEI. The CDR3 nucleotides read TGTGCCAGCAGTGAAAGTGTAGCCAAAAACATTCAGTACTTC. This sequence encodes CASSESVAKNIQYF. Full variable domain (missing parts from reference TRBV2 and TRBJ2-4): EPEVTQTPSHQVTQMGQEVILRCVPISNHLYFYWYRQILGQKVEFLVSFYNNEISEKSEIFDDQFSVERPDGSNFTLKIRSTKLEDSAMYFCASSESVAKNIQYFGAGTRLSVL.

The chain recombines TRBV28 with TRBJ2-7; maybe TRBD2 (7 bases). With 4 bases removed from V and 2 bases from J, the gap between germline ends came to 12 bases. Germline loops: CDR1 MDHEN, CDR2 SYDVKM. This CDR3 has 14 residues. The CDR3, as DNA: TGTGCCAGCAGTTATGGGGGGGCGACCTACGAGCAGTACGTC. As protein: CASSYGGATYEQYV.

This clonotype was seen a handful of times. In DNA, the CDR3 is TGCAGTGCTTCTCCAAACTGGGATACGCAGTATTTT. Amino acid sequence: CSASPNWDTQYF. The chain uses TRBV20-1 and TRBJ2-3; D ambiguous. Trimming shortened V by 5 bases and J by 6 bases, and 12 bases separated the two germline ends. The CDR3 has 12 amino acids. The germline V gene encodes CDR1 DFQATT and CDR2 SNEGSKA (reference sequence).

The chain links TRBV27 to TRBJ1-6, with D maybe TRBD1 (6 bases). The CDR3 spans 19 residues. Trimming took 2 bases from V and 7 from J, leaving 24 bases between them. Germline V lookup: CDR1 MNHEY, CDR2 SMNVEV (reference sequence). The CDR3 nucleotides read TGTGCCAGCAGTTTACCTGAGGTGGGTCCGGGACATCGAAATTCACCCCTCCACTTT. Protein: CASSLPEVGPGHRNSPLHF.

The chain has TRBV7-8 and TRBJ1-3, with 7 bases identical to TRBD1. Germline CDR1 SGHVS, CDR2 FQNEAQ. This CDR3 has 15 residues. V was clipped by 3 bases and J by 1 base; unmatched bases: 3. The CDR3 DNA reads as TGTGCCAGCAGCTTGGGGACAGCATCTGGAAACACCATATATTTT. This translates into CASSLGTASGNTIYF.

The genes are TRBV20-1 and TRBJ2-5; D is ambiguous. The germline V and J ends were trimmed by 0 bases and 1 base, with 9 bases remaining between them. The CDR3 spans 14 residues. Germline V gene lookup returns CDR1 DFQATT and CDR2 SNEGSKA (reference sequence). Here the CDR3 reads CSARDWAIQETQYF. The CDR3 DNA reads TGCAGTGCTAGAGATTGGGCAATCCAAGAGACCCAGTACTTC.

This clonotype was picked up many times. The DNA for the CDR3 is TGCGCCAGCAGCTTGGTTGGGGGACTAGCGGCCTACAATGAGCAGTTCTTC. Protein: CASSLVGGLAAYNEQFF. V and J are TRBV5-1 and TRBJ2-1; 11 bases fit TRBD2. The CDR3 is made up of 17 amino acids. Germline V gene lookup returns CDR1 SGHRS and CDR2 YFSETQ. The trim removed 0 bases at V and 2 bases at J, leaving 4 bases unmatched.

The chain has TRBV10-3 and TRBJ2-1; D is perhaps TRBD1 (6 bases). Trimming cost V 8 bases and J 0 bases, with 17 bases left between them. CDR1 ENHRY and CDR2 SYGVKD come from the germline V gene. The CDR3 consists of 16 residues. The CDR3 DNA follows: TGTGCCATCTTAGAGTCAAGGGGGAGCTCCTACAATGAGCAGTTCTTC. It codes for CAILESRGSSYNEQFF.

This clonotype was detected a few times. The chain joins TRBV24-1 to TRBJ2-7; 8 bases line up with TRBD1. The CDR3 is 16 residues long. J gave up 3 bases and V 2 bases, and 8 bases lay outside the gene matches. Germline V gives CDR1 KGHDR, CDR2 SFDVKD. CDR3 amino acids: CATSDSKTGTGYEQYF. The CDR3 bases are TGTGCCACCAGTGATTCTAAAACCGGGACAGGCTACGAGCAGTACTTC.

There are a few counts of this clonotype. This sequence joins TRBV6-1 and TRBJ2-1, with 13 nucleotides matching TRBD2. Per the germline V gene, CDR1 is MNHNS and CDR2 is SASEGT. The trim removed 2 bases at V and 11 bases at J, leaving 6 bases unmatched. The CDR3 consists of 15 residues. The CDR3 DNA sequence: TGTGCCAGCAGTGAACGGACTAGCGGGAGTCCCCAGCAGTTCTTC. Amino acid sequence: CASSERTSGSPQQFF.

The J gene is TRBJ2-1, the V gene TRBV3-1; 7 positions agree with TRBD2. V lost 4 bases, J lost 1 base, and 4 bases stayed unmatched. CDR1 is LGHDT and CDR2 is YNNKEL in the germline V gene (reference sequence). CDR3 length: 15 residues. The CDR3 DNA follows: TGTGCCAGCAGCCTCGGGACTAATTCCTACAATGAGCAGTTCTTC. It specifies CASSLGTNSYNEQFF.

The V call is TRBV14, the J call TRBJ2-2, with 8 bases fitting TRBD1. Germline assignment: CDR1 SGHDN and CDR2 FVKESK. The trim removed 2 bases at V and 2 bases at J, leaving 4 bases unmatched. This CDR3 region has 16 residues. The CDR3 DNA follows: TGTGCCAGCAGCCAACAGGGGGCTATCAACACCGGGGAGCTGTTTTTT. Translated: CASSQQGAINTGELFF.

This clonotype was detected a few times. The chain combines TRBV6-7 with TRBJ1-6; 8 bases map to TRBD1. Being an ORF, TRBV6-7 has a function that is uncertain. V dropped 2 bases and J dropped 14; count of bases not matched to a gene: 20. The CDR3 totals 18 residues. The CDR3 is CASSYRVTGQGGERTLHF. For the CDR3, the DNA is TGTGCCAGCAGTTACAGAGTTACCGGACAGGGAGGTGAACGGACCCTCCACTTT.

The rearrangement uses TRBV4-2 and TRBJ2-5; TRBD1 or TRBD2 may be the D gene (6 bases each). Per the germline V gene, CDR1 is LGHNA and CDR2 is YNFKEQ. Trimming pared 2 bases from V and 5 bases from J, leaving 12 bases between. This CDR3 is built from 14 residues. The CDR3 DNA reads TGTGCCAGCAGCCAATCCGGGGGCCTGGAGACCCAGTACTTC. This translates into CASSQSGGLETQYF.

The CDR3 DNA is TGTGCCAGCAGCCAAGTCGGGTCTAGCACAGATACGCAGTATTTT. It codes for CASSQVGSSTDTQYF. The gene calls are TRBV3-1 and TRBJ2-3; D is ambiguous. Germline lookup yields CDR1 LGHDT and CDR2 YNNKEL (reference sequence). Trimming pared 1 base from V and 0 bases from J, leaving 8 bases between. This CDR3 has 15 amino acids.

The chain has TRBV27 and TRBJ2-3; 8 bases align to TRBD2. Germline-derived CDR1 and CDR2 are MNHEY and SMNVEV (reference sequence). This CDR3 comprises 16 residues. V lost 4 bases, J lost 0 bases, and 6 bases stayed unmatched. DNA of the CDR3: TGTGCCAGCAGTTCCCCTAGCGGGCTAAGCACAGATACGCAGTATTTT. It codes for CASSSPSGLSTDTQYF.